The 24 T cell receptor beta chains presented below share a single source sample, sequenced in a study of identical twins. Each CDR3 protein gets one entry after TCRdb re-called the 5' RACE reads with MiXCR. Among 600,000 to 850,000 distinct CDR3 sequences listed, about 18% were seen once. Separately, the same data were catalogued under a study of T cells expressing NK-cell markers.

The sample consisted of PBMCs. These receptors came from a woman aged 18 to 35 in good health.

J is TRBJ2-5 and V is TRBV11-2, with TRBD2 as a possible D gene (6 bases). The CDR3 runs to 14 residues. The V end was cut by 0 bases, the J end by 5 bases, with 10 bases between. The V gene's germline CDR1 is SGHAT and CDR2 FQNNGV. The DNA for the CDR3 is TGTGCCAGCAGCTTAGAGGGGAGCGGGGAGACCCAGTACTTC. Its translation: CASSLEGSGETQYF.

J is TRBJ2-7 and V is TRBV4-3; 7 bases map to TRBD2. Germline V gene lookup returns CDR1 LGHNA and CDR2 YSLEER. The CDR3 is 16 residues long. Trimming at V came to 0 bases and at J to 1 base, leaving 6 bases not matched to a gene. This chain's CDR3 is CASSQEGREISYEQYF. CDR3 nucleotides: TGCGCCAGCAGCCAAGAGGGGCGGGAGATTTCCTACGAGCAGTACTTC.

This chain connects TRBV20-1 to TRBJ2-3, with D perhaps TRBD1 (6 bases). There are 12 residues in the CDR3. The germline V and J ends were trimmed by 8 bases and 3 bases, with 12 bases remaining between them. Looked up from germline, CDR1 is DFQATT and CDR2 is SNEGSKA (reference sequence). CDR3 amino acids: CSSRGLTDTQYF. CDR3 nucleotide sequence: TGCAGTTCCAGGGGCCTAACAGATACGCAGTATTTT.

This clonotype was counted only a few times. The chain is built from TRBV20-1 and TRBJ2-5, with D unclear. Trimming took off 0 bases at V and 5 bases at J, with 13 bases between the two ends. Germline values: CDR1 DFQATT, CDR2 SNEGSKA (reference sequence). This CDR3 has 14 amino acids. This chain's CDR3 is CSARDHGGRETQYF. The CDR3 nucleotides read TGCAGTGCTAGAGATCACGGTGGAAGGGAGACCCAGTACTTC.

The rearrangement links TRBV18 to TRBJ2-4; D is ambiguous. CDR3 size: 13 residues. Germline loops: CDR1 KGHSH, CDR2 LQKENI. Trimming took off 6 bases at V and 4 bases at J, with 10 bases between the two ends. The CDR3 DNA sequence: TGTGCCAGCTCTGCCGGTCAAAAAAACATTCAGTACTTC. This sequence encodes CASSAGQKNIQYF. Full variable domain (rest looked up from reference TRBV18 and TRBJ2-4): NAGVMQNPRHLVRRRGQEARLRCSPMKGHSHVYWYRQLPEEGLKFMVYLQKENIIDESGMPKERFSAEFPKEGPSILRIQQVVRGDSAAYFCASSAGQKNIQYFGAGTRLSVL.

This chain joins TRBV3-1 and TRBJ2-7; D not resolved. The CDR3 runs to 13 residues. V lost 3 bases to trimming and J lost 4 bases, with 10 bases between them. Germline CDR1 and CDR2: LGHDT and YNNKEL (reference sequence). The CDR3 loop reads CASSHGLSYEQYF. The CDR3, as DNA: TGTGCCAGCAGCCATGGGCTATCTTACGAGCAGTACTTC.

The rearrangement links TRBV12-3 or TRBV12-4 to TRBJ1-2; no clear D. This CDR3 spans 12 amino acids. The V and J ends lost 6 bases and 1 base respectively, with 6 bases between them. CDR3 sequence (DNA): TGTGCCAGCAGACCAAATAACTATGGCTACACCTTC. Residues: CASRPNNYGYTF.

V and J are TRBV7-8 and TRBJ2-2; no clear D. Trimming removed 0 bases at V and 0 bases at J, with 5 bases between. CDR3 length: 15 residues. CDR1 is SGHVS and CDR2 is FQNEAQ in the germline V gene. The CDR3 DNA sequence: TGTGCCAGCAGCTTAGCGCTCCCGAACACCGGGGAGCTGTTTTTT. Translated: CASSLALPNTGELFF.

This sequence joins TRBV10-3 and TRBJ2-1; TRBD2 aligns across 11 bases. V lost 2 bases to trimming and J lost 5 bases; unmatched junction nucleotides: 17. CDR1 ENHRY and CDR2 SYGVKD come from the germline V gene. This CDR3 has 20 residues. As DNA, the CDR3 is TGTGCCATCAGTGAGCCCTCTCCCTCGAGACTAGCGGGGTCCCACAATGAGCAGTTCTTC. Protein: CAISEPSPSRLAGSHNEQFF.

This clonotype has more than one count but fewer than ten. The CDR3 loop reads CASSLLPGPTEAFF. In DNA, the CDR3 is TGTGCCAGCAGTTTGCTTCCGGGTCCCACTGAAGCTTTCTTT. The V call is TRBV12-3 or TRBV12-4, the J call TRBJ1-1, with unresolved D. V lost 3 bases and J 4 bases, leaving 12 bases between the germline ends. The CDR3 sequence is 14 residues long.

The chain joins TRBV20-1 to TRBJ2-6, with D perhaps TRBD2 (7 bases). V lost 6 bases, J lost 0 bases, and 9 bases lay in between. The CDR3 is 14 amino acids. CDR1 is DFQATT, CDR2 SNEGSKA, per germline (reference sequence). CDR3 bases: TGCAGTGCCGCGGGGGCCTCTGGGGCCAACGTCCTGACTTTC. Its translation: CSAAGASGANVLTF.

This chain connects TRBV12-3 or TRBV12-4 to TRBJ1-1; D is possibly TRBD1 (5 bases). Trimming took 0 bases from V and 7 from J, leaving 15 bases between them. CDR3 length equals 15 residues. The CDR3 nucleotides are TGTGCCAGCAGTTTAGCGGGACTGCCGAGGGATGAAGCTTTCTTT. It encodes CASSLAGLPRDEAFF.

This clonotype was observed a handful of times. The V call is TRBV9, the J call TRBJ2-3; possibly TRBD2 for D (6 bases). Germline V gene sequence: CDR1 SGDLS, CDR2 YYNGEE. With 3 bases removed from V and 6 bases from J, the gap between germline ends came to 14 bases. There are 14 residues in the CDR3. Here the CDR3 DNA reads TGTGCCAGCAGCGCCGAGGGGACTCTCGATACGCAGTATTTT. Protein product: CASSAEGTLDTQYF.

This clonotype has more than one count but fewer than ten. The chain is built from TRBV2 and TRBJ2-3; D is unresolved. Germline CDR1 SNHLY, CDR2 FYNNEI. Trimming stripped 1 base from V and 1 base from J, with 21 bases between. This CDR3 region has 19 residues. The chain's CDR3 is CASSEGVGRSVGGTDTQYF. The CDR3 DNA reads TGTGCCAGCAGTGAAGGTGTCGGACGATCCGTTGGGGGCACAGATACGCAGTATTTT.

This clonotype was counted a few times. The chain recombines TRBV20-1 with TRBJ2-7, with no clear D. The CDR3 loop spans 11 amino acids. V lost 6 bases to trimming and J lost 3 bases, with 9 bases between them. Germline V gives CDR1 DFQATT, CDR2 SNEGSKA (reference sequence). The chain's CDR3 is CSASPLYEQYF. The DNA for the CDR3 is TGCAGTGCCTCCCCACTCTACGAGCAGTACTTC.

This clonotype has at least ten counts. The rearrangement joins TRBV6-4 to TRBJ2-1; 11 nucleotides match TRBD2. CDR3 size: 15 residues. J lost 8 bases, V lost 4 bases, and 7 bases had no gene match. Per the germline V gene, CDR1 is MRHNA and CDR2 is SNTAGT. CDR3 sequence (DNA): TGTGCCAGCAGTGGAACTAGCGGGAGCGGGGATGAGCAGTTCTTC. Protein: CASSGTSGSGDEQFF.

This clonotype appeared a few times. The rearrangement uses TRBV12-3 or TRBV12-4 and TRBJ2-7; TRBD2 might be the D (6 bases). This CDR3 spans 14 amino acids. Trimming pared 5 bases from V and 0 bases from J, leaving 11 bases between. CDR3 protein: CASSPSESSYEQYF. CDR3 nucleotide sequence: TGTGCCAGCAGTCCTAGCGAGAGCTCCTACGAGCAGTACTTC.

This clonotype showed up just a few times. The chain links TRBV20-1 to TRBJ2-5, with 9 bases aligning to TRBD2. V was pared by 4 bases and J by 5 bases, with 11 bases of the junction left unmatched. This CDR3 region has 15 residues. CDR1 DFQATT and CDR2 SNEGSKA come from the germline V gene (reference sequence). The CDR3 sequence: CSAKREAGRGETQYF. The DNA for the CDR3 is TGCAGTGCTAAGCGGGAGGCCGGGAGAGGGGAGACCCAGTACTTC.

The chain recombines TRBV11-3 with TRBJ2-1; TRBD2 agrees at 14 bases. Germline CDR1 SGHNT, CDR2 YENEEA. The V segment lost 4 bases and the J segment 9 bases; nucleotides outside the gene matches: 8. The CDR3 covers 16 residues. In nucleotides, the CDR3 is TGTGCCAGCAGCTCGCTCGGGACTAGCGGGGGTGTTGAGCAGTTCTTC. Encoded protein: CASSSLGTSGGVEQFF.

The chain joins TRBV6-1 to TRBJ1-2; 8 bases line up with TRBD1. The J segment lost 7 bases and the V segment lost 7 bases, leaving 8 bases of the junction unmatched. The CDR3 is 13 amino acids. Germline V CDR1 and CDR2: MNHNS, SASEGT. CDR3 nucleotides: TGTGCCAGCAATGAGGACAGGGTGCGTGGCTACACCTTC. Translation gives CASNEDRVRGYTF.

This clonotype showed up just a few times. The chain is built from TRBV24-1 and TRBJ2-1, with 7 bases aligning to TRBD2. The V and J ends lost 4 bases and 1 base, in that order; junction bases with no gene match: 3. The CDR3 loop spans 15 amino acids. The germline V gene has CDR1 KGHDR and CDR2 SFDVKD. The CDR3 sequence is CATSEAGTSYNEQFF. CDR3 in DNA: TGTGCCACCAGTGAAGCGGGGACTTCCTACAATGAGCAGTTCTTC.

The CDR3 reads CSASHSGRRQETQYF. CDR3 coding DNA: TGCAGTGCTTCCCATTCTGGACGAAGACAAGAGACCCAGTACTTC. The chain carries TRBV20-1 and TRBJ2-5; the D is unclear. Trimming cost V 5 bases and J 2 bases, with 18 bases left between them. This CDR3 region has 15 residues. The germline V gene has CDR1 DFQATT and CDR2 SNEGSKA (reference sequence).

The CDR3 sequence: CASTTDRGPNEQFF. The CDR3 DNA follows: TGTGCCAGCACCACGGACAGGGGGCCGAATGAGCAGTTCTTC. This sequence joins TRBV7-2 and TRBJ2-1; 11 bases fit TRBD1. The CDR3 has 14 amino acids. Germline CDR1 reads SGHTA; CDR2 reads FQGNSA. The trim removed 7 bases at V and 7 bases at J, leaving 6 bases unmatched. The whole variable domain, filled in from reference TRBV7-2 and TRBJ2-1, reads GAGVSQSPSNKVTEKGKDVELRCDPISGHTALYWYRQSLGQGLEFLIYFQGNSAPDKSGLPSDRFSAERTGGSVSTLTIQRTQQEDSAVYLCASTTDRGPNEQFFGPGTRLTVL.

The J gene is TRBJ2-3, the V gene TRBV7-2; D unclear. The CDR3 is 15 residues long. V lost 1 base to trimming and J lost 0 bases, with 8 bases between them. Germline assignment: CDR1 SGHTA and CDR2 FQGNSA. The CDR3 spells CASSLVSTSTDTQYF. As DNA, the CDR3 is TGTGCCAGCAGCTTAGTCTCCACAAGCACAGATACGCAGTATTTT. The variable domain in full, completed from reference TRBV7-2 and TRBJ2-3, reads GAGVSQSPSNKVTEKGKDVELRCDPISGHTALYWYRQSLGQGLEFLIYFQGNSAPDKSGLPSDRFSAERTGGSVSTLTIQRTQQEDSAVYLCASSLVSTSTDTQYFGPGTRLTVL.